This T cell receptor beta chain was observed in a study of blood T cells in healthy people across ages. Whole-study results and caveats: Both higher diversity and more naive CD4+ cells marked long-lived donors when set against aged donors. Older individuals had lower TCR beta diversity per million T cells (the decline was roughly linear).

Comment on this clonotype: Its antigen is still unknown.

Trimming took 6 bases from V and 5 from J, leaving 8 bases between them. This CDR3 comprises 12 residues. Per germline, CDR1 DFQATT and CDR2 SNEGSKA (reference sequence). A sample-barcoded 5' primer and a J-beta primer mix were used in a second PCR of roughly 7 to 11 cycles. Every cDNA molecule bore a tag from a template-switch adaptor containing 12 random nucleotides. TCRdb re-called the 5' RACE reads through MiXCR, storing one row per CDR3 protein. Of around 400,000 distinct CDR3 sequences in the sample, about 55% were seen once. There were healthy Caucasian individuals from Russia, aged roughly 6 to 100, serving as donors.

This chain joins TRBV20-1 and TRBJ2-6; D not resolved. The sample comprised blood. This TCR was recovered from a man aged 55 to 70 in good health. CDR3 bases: TGCAGTGCGAGCAAGAGGGCCAACGTCCTGACTTTC. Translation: CSASKRANVLTF.